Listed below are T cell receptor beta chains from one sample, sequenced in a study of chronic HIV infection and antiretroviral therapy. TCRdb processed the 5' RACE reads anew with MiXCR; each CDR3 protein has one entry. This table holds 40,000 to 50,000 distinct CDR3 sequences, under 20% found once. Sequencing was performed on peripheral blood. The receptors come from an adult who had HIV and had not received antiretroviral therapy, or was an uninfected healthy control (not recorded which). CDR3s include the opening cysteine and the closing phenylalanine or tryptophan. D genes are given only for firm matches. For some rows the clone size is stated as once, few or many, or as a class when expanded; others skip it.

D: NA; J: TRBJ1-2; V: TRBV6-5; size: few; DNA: TGTGCCAGCAGTTACTCGGTGGGTCGGACCCATGGCTACACCTTC; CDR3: CASSYSVGRTHGYTF
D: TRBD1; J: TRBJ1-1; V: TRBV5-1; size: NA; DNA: TGCGCCAGCAGCTTGGCCGGGACAGGGTCTGAAGCTTTCTTT; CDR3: CASSLAGTGSEAFF
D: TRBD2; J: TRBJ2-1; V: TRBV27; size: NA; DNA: TGTGCCAGCAGATTCGGACTAGCGGGGAATGAGCAGTTCTTC; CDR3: CASRFGLAGNEQFF
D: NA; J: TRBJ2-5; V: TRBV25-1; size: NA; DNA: TGTGCCAGCAGAGCTGGGGAGGCCCAGTACTTC; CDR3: CASRAGEAQYF
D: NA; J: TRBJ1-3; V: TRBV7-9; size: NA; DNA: TGTGCCAGCAGCCGGTGGGACACCATATATTTT; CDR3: CASSRWDTIYF
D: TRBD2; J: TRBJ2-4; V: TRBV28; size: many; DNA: TGTGCCAGCAGTCGGGGGGTCTTACCTTCACTAGCCAAAAACATTCAGTACTTC; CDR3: CASSRGVLPSLAKNIQYF
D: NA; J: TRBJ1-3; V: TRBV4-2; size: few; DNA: TGTGCCAGCAGCCAAGCTGGAGCGTCAGCTGGAAACACCATATATTTT; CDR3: CASSQAGASAGNTIYF
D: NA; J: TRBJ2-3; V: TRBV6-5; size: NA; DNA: TGTGCCAGCAGTTACTACGTTACAGATACGCAGTATTTT; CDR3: CASSYYVTDTQYF
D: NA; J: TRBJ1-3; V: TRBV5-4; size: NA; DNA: TGTGCCAGCAGCCGGCGGAGGGGGGCCTCTGGAAACACCATATATTTT; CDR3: CASSRRRGASGNTIYF
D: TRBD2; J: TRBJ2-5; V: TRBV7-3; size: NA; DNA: TGTGCCAGCAGCTTAAATACGGGAGGCGAGACCCAGTACTTC; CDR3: CASSLNTGGETQYF
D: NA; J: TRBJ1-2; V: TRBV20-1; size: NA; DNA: TGCAGTGCTAGGACCGGCTATGGCTACACCTTC; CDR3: CSARTGYGYTF
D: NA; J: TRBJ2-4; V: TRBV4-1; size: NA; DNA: TGCGCCAGCAGCCATTACAAATTAGCCAAAAACATTCAGTACTTC; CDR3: CASSHYKLAKNIQYF
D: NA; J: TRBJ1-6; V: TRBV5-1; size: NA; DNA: TGCGCCAGCAGCTTGCGGGACCCCAATTCACCCCTCCACTTT; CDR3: CASSLRDPNSPLHF
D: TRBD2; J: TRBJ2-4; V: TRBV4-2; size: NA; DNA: TGTGCCAGCAGCGATTGGACTAGCGGGTCGTCCAAAAACATTCAGTACTTC; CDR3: CASSDWTSGSSKNIQYF
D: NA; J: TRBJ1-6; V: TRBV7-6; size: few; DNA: TGTGCCAGCAGTTCCGGACAGAATAATTCACCCCTCCACTTT; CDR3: CASSSGQNNSPLHF
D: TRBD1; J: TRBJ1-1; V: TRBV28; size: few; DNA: TGTGCCAGCAGAGAGGGACAGGGGTCTTCGAACACTGAAGCTTTCTTT; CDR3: CASREGQGSSNTEAFF
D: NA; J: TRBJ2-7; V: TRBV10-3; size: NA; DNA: TGTGCCATCAGGCCCGGGCCCTCCTACGAGCAGTACTTC; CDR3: CAIRPGPSYEQYF
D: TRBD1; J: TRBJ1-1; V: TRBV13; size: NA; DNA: TGTGCCAGCAGCCGGGACAGGGAAGCTGAAGCTTTCTTT; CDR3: CASSRDREAEAFF
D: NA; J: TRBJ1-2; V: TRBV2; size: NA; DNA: TGTGCCAGCAGTGAAGGCGGGGGATATGGCTACACCTTC; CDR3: CASSEGGGYGYTF
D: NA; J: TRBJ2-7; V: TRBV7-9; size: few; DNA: TGTGCCAGCAGCCTCCAGACCTACGAGCAGTACTTC; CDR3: CASSLQTYEQYF
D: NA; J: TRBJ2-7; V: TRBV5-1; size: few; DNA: TGCGCCAGCAGCACGGACCTTAACTCCTACGAGCAGTACTTC; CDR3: CASSTDLNSYEQYF
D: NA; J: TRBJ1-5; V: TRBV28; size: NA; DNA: TGTGCCAGCAGTTTACCTACAGGGATTGGCAATCAGCCCCAGCATTTT; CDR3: CASSLPTGIGNQPQHF